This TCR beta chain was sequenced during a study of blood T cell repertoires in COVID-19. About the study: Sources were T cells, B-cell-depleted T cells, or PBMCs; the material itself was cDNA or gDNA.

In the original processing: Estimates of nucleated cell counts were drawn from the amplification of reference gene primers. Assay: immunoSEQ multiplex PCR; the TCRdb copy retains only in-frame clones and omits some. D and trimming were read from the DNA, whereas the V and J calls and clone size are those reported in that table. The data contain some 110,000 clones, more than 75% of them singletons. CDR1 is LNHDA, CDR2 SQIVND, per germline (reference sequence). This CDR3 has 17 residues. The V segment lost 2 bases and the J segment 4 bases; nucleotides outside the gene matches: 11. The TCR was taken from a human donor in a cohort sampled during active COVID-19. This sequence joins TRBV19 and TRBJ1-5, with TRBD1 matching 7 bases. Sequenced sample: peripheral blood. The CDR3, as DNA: TGTGCCAGTAGTATAAAACTTTCCGGGACAGCTAATCAGCCCCAGCATTTT. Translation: CASSIKLSGTANQPQHF.